This T cell receptor beta chain was recovered during a study of cytomegalovirus exposure and HLA in healthy donors. Study-wide results and caveats: It was fewer than 200 TCR beta chains that were listed as cytomegalovirus-associated.

Comment on this clone: Its target is not known.

PCR amplification relied on 60 Vbeta primers (plus 13 Jbeta primers). Data came from immunoSEQ multiplex PCR; TCRdb stores just in-frame clones and leaves some out. Counted here are 100,000 to 150,000 clones, 77% occurring once; the ten biggest clones make up 0.8% to 0.95%. Sequenced: PBMCs. The sequence came from a woman aged 55-69 years in good health and CMV-seronegative.

The CDR3 loop is CASSTTGPGYEQYF. The CDR3 DNA reads as TGTGCCAGCAGCACAACAGGACCTGGCTACGAGCAGTACTTC. The chain has TRBV6-5 and TRBJ2-5; D possibly corresponds to TRBD1 (5 bases). The end of the DNA aligns better with TRBJ2-7, so the J call may be wrong. The CDR3 spans 14 residues. CDR1 MNHEY and CDR2 SVGAGI come from the germline V gene.